The 20 T cell receptor beta chains below all came from one sample that was sequenced in a study of blood T cell repertoires in COVID-19. Using immunoSEQ multiplex PCR, the repertoire was profiled, and TCRdb retains in-frame clones only, with some absent. The sample records 150,000 to 200,000 clones, less than 95% being singletons. The material sequenced was peripheral blood. The receptors come from a man younger than 40 with COVID-19, enrolled during active disease.

The chain joins TRBV5-1 to TRBJ2-3, with D unresolved. CDR3 length equals 15 residues. Germline CDR1 and CDR2: SGHRS and YFSETQ. V was cut by 4 bases and J by 0 bases, with 12 bases left in between. In DNA, the CDR3 is TGCGCCAGCAGCACCCGTCTGAGTAGCACAGATACGCAGTATTTT. This encodes CASSTRLSSTDTQYF.

This clone was detected once. J is TRBJ1-6 and V is TRBV7-6; no firm D call. Germline loops: CDR1 SGHVS, CDR2 FNYEAQ. CDR3 length: 13 residues. Trimming took off 1 base at V and 9 bases at J, with 7 bases between the two ends. In DNA, the CDR3 is TGTGCCAGCAGCTTAGACAGAATTTCACCCCTCCACTTT. Translating gives CASSLDRISPLHF.

The gene calls are TRBV18 and TRBJ1-2; 12 bases line up with TRBD1. The CDR3 is made up of 15 amino acids. The ends lost 0 bases at V and 8 bases at J; junction bases unmatched: 4. Germline values: CDR1 KGHSH, CDR2 LQKENI. The CDR3, as DNA: TGTGCCAGCTCACCACCGGGACAGGGGGCGGAAGGCTACACCTTC. Its protein is CASSPPGQGAEGYTF.

Turning to this clone: This sample also contains other DNA sequences that code for the same CDR3. This chain uses TRBV20-1 with TRBJ2-5; TRBD1 is a possible D gene (5 bases). The V end was cut by 3 bases, the J end by 2 bases, with 10 bases between. CDR3 length: 13 residues. The germline V gene has CDR1 DFQATT and CDR2 SNEGSKA (reference sequence). In DNA form, the CDR3 reads TGCAGTGCTAGTCAGGGCTTGCAAGAGACCCAGTACTTC. Translating it yields CSASQGLQETQYF.

V is TRBV7-6 and J is TRBJ2-5, with 9 bases identical to TRBD2. Trimming cost V 5 bases and J 2 bases; bases outside gene matches: 3. Germline V gene lookup returns CDR1 SGHVS and CDR2 FNYEAQ. CDR3 length equals 14 residues. CDR3 sequence reads: CASSQTSGQETQYF. The CDR3 DNA is TGTGCCAGCAGCCAGACTAGCGGACAAGAGACCCAGTACTTC.

The chain links TRBV9 to TRBJ2-3; a possible D gene is TRBD1 (5 bases). Germline CDR1 and CDR2: SGDLS and YYNGEE. Trimming removed 4 bases from V and 5 bases from J, with 23 bases in between. This CDR3 spans 17 amino acids. CDR3 nucleotide sequence: TGTGCCAGCAGCTTAGGGGTGGGGCGGAAATTACGAGATACGCAGTATTTT. Amino acid sequence: CASSLGVGRKLRDTQYF. Complete variable domain (other parts from reference TRBV9 and TRBJ2-3): DSGVTQTPKHLITATGQRVTLRCSPRSGDLSVYWYQQSLDQGLQFLIQYYNGEERAKGNILERFSAQQFPDLHSELNLSSLELGDSALYFCASSLGVGRKLRDTQYFGPGTRLTVL.

This chain uses TRBV6-1 with TRBJ2-7; 10 bases are a match to TRBD2. CDR1 is MNHNS, CDR2 SASEGT, per germline. This CDR3 has 18 amino acids. The trim removed 4 bases at V and 0 bases at J, leaving 12 bases unmatched. The CDR3 sequence: CASSGPASQRGGSYEQYF. DNA for the CDR3: TGTGCCAGCAGTGGTCCCGCGAGTCAGCGGGGGGGCTCCTACGAGCAGTACTTC.

The chain recombines TRBV23-1 with TRBJ1-1; 7 bases agree with TRBD1. TRBV23-1 is designated an ORF whose function remains uncertain. This CDR3 has 17 amino acids. J lost 2 bases, V lost 4 bases, and 13 bases had no gene match. CDR3 DNA: TGCGCCAGCAGTCCCCCTAACCTGACAGGGCCTAACACTGAAGCTTTCTTT. Protein product: CASSPPNLTGPNTEAFF.

The chain has TRBV27 and TRBJ2-5; D possibly corresponds to TRBD1 (5 bases). With 3 bases removed from V and 5 bases from J, the gap between germline ends came to 10 bases. The CDR3 is made up of 13 amino acids. Looked up from germline, CDR1 is MNHEY and CDR2 is SMNVEV (reference sequence). The CDR3 here is CASSFRVGETQYF. CDR3 nucleotide sequence: TGTGCCAGCAGTTTCAGGGTGGGCGAGACCCAGTACTTC.

CDR3 nucleotides: TGTGCCACCAGCCCCTCAGCGAGACAGGTCTCCGGGGAGCTGTTTTTT. Protein sequence: CATSPSARQVSGELFF. This chain joins TRBV15 and TRBJ2-2; D might be TRBD1 (6 bases). V lost 5 bases to trimming and J lost 6 bases, with 19 bases between them. In germline, CDR1 is LNHNV, CDR2 YYDKDF (reference sequence). This CDR3 has 16 residues.

The chain joins TRBV6-5 to TRBJ2-7, with TRBD2 identical over 11 bases. This CDR3 has 15 residues. After removal of 4 bases from V and 3 bases from J, the junction contained 5 bases not matched to a gene. Per germline, CDR1 MNHEY and CDR2 SVGAGI. CDR3 sequence: CASSFLAGGRYEQYF. In DNA form, the CDR3 reads TGTGCCAGCAGTTTCCTAGCGGGGGGACGCTACGAGCAGTACTTC.

The chain combines TRBV11-2 with TRBJ1-2; TRBD1 agrees at 8 bases. Germline V gives CDR1 SGHAT, CDR2 FQNNGV. Germline trimming cut 1 base from V and 8 bases from J; bases unmatched to any gene: 6. This CDR3 has 14 amino acids. CDR3 residues: CASSLGQGAEGYTF. The CDR3 nucleotides read TGTGCCAGCAGCTTAGGTCAGGGGGCAGAGGGCTACACCTTC.

The rearrangement links TRBV25-1 to TRBJ1-1; D ambiguous. The ends were cut back, 0 bases at V and 1 base at J, with 12 bases in the middle. CDR3 size: 16 residues. Germline CDR1 is MGHDK and CDR2 is SYGVNS. The CDR3 coding sequence is TGTGCCAGCAGTGAATATAAAGGTGCAGGGAACACTGAAGCTTTCTTT. It yields the protein CASSEYKGAGNTEAFF.

The rearrangement uses TRBV3-1 (or the pseudogene TRBV3-2) and TRBJ1-3; D unresolved. V was pared by 1 base and J by 0 bases, with 10 bases between. The CDR3 consists of 16 residues. Germline V gene data show CDR1 as LGHDT and CDR2 as YNNKEL (reference sequence). CDR3 loop: CASSQARASSGNTIYF. CDR3 coding DNA: TGTGCCAGCAGCCAAGCGAGGGCATCCTCTGGAAACACCATATATTTT.

The chain joins TRBV4-2 to TRBJ1-2; D is uncertain. Germline V gives CDR1 LGHNA, CDR2 YNFKEQ. The CDR3 has 14 residues. V dropped 0 bases and J dropped 4 bases, with 9 bases sitting between them. The CDR3 is CASSQDESGYGYTF. As DNA, the CDR3 is TGTGCCAGCAGCCAAGATGAGTCGGGCTATGGCTACACCTTC.

The V and J genes are TRBV14 and TRBJ1-2; maybe TRBD1 (5 bases). Trimming took off 0 bases at V and 4 bases at J, with 15 bases between the two ends. CDR1 is SGHDN, CDR2 FVKESK, per germline. This CDR3 is built from 16 residues. The CDR3 region is CASSQDVFPGLYGYTF. Written as DNA, the CDR3 is TGTGCCAGCAGCCAAGATGTTTTTCCAGGGCTCTATGGCTACACCTTC.

V usage is TRBV19 and J usage is TRBJ1-1; TRBD1 agrees at 7 bases. V was pared by 4 bases and J by 6 bases, with 2 bases of the junction left unmatched. Germline V lookup: CDR1 LNHDA, CDR2 SQIVND (reference sequence). There are 12 residues in the CDR3. The CDR3 spells CASSRQGAEAFF. CDR3 nucleotide sequence: TGTGCCAGTAGTAGACAGGGCGCTGAAGCTTTCTTT.

This chain links TRBV6-4 with TRBJ2-7, with 7 bases aligning to TRBD1. The CDR3 has 13 amino acids. The junction had 5 bases not matched to a gene; V was cut back by 5 bases and J by 4 bases. The germline V gene encodes CDR1 MRHNA and CDR2 SNTAGT. In DNA form, the CDR3 reads TGTGCCAGCAGTCCCGGGACAGAATACGAGCAGTACTTC. It encodes CASSPGTEYEQYF.

This chain links TRBV7-6 with TRBJ1-1; 7 nucleotides align to TRBD1. V was clipped by 2 bases and J by 1 base; unmatched bases: 7. The V gene's germline CDR1 is SGHVS and CDR2 FNYEAQ. This CDR3 region has 16 residues. CDR3 amino acids: CASSLWAGTANTEAFF. The CDR3, as DNA: TGTGCCAGCAGCTTATGGGCCGGGACAGCGAACACTGAAGCTTTCTTT. Filled out from reference TRBV7-6 and TRBJ1-1, the complete variable domain reads GAGVSQSPRYKVTKRGQDVALRCDPISGHVSLYWYRQALGQGPEFLTYFNYEAQQDKSGLPNDRFSAERPEGSISTLTIQRTEQRDSAMYRCASSLWAGTANTEAFFGQGTRLTVV.

The gene calls are TRBV9 and TRBJ1-2; 8 bases line up with TRBD1. Germline V lookup: CDR1 SGDLS, CDR2 YYNGEE. With V trimmed by 4 bases and J by 4 bases, 3 bases remained unmatched. The CDR3 is 13 amino acids. The CDR3 reads CASSITGGYGYTF. The CDR3 coding sequence is TGTGCCAGCAGCATCACAGGGGGCTATGGCTACACCTTC.